One and the same sample provided the 18 T cell receptor beta chains below, sequenced in a study of shared T cell receptors in the human thymus (dated by TCRdb to the early 2020s). The library was generated by the immunoSEQ multiplex PCR assay. TCRdb re-hosts the immuneACCESS table, in-frame sequences only. Its copies lack some clones; in the studies checked, an unresolved V gene accounts for under half of them, and the cause for the rest is not known. The sample includes some 660,000 clones, with approximately 87% observed a single time. 0.0094% of the sample goes to the ten largest clones. These data also formed part of another study, on human thymus T cells.

The sample consisted of thymocytes. These receptor sequences come from a boy under two years old with a congenital heart defect. Donor details come from another sample of the same person, matched by shared clones.

A word on this clone: This CDR3 is also generated by other DNA sequences in the sample. The CDR3 here is CASRRHLKDYEQYF. The CDR3, as DNA: TGCGCCAGCAGGCGGCACCTAAAGGACTACGAGCAGTACTTC. V and J are TRBV10-2 and TRBJ2-7; no clear D. The germline V gene encodes CDR1 WSHSY and CDR2 SAAADI. The V end lost 6 bases, the J end lost 3 bases, and 15 bases lay between the germline ends. CDR3 length equals 14 residues.

This clone was found once. This sequence joins TRBV29-1 and TRBJ2-3, with 9 bases that match TRBD1. Looked up from germline, CDR1 is SQVTM and CDR2 is ANQGSEA. The CDR3 contains 15 residues. Trimming at V came to 6 bases and at J to 5 bases, leaving 12 bases not matched to a gene. The CDR3 nucleotides read TGCAGCGTCGTTTACAGGGGGCAAGGTGGAGATACGCAGTATTTT. It codes for CSVVYRGQGGDTQYF.

The chain is built from TRBV5-6 and TRBJ2-4; D gene ambiguous. There are 13 residues in the CDR3. Germline-derived CDR1 and CDR2 are SGHDT and YYEEEE. The V and J ends lost 6 bases and 7 bases respectively, with 14 bases between them. The CDR3 reads CASTDFRYNIQYF. In nucleotides, the CDR3 is TGTGCCAGCACCGACTTTAGGTACAACATTCAGTACTTC.

The gene calls are TRBV27 and TRBJ1-4; tentative D call: TRBD1 (5 bases). The CDR3 contains 15 residues. Trimming took 1 base from V and 10 from J, leaving 16 bases between them. CDR1 MNHEY and CDR2 SMNVEV come from the germline V gene (reference sequence). CDR3 amino acids: CASSLYGGGLLKLFF. In nucleotides, the CDR3 is TGTGCCAGCAGTTTATATGGGGGAGGTCTACTAAAACTGTTTTTT.

The chain employs TRBV13 and TRBJ2-1; 13 bases line up with TRBD2. CDR1 PRHDT and CDR2 FYEKMQ come from the germline V gene (reference sequence). The CDR3 totals 18 residues. V lost 7 bases, J lost 0 bases, and 9 bases stayed unmatched. The DNA for the CDR3 is TGTGCCAGCACCAAGGGACTAGCGGGATCAAGCTCCTACAATGAGCAGTTCTTC. Translating it yields CASTKGLAGSSSYNEQFF.

This chain links TRBV4-2 with TRBJ1-4; no clear D. The CDR3 covers 19 residues. V was pared by 3 bases and J by 0 bases, with 20 bases between. Looked up from germline, CDR1 is LGHNA and CDR2 is YNFKEQ. The DNA of the CDR3 is TGTGCCAGCAGCCACCGCCTTGTGGGAGACCATTCAACTAATGAAAAACTGTTTTTT. Protein product: CASSHRLVGDHSTNEKLFF.

The rearrangement joins TRBV5-1 to TRBJ2-1; D possibly corresponds to TRBD2 (7 bases). Germline V gene lookup returns CDR1 SGHRS and CDR2 YFSETQ. The CDR3 covers 22 residues. V was trimmed by 2 bases and J by 1 base, leaving 31 bases between them. Written as DNA, the CDR3 is TGCGCCAGCAGCTTTTTTCCATCCCGGGGGGCGTTTCGGCCGGTTTCCTACAATGAGCAGTTCTTC. Translating it yields CASSFFPSRGAFRPVSYNEQFF.

On this clone itself: Additional DNA sequences in this sample encode the identical CDR3. The genes are TRBV4-3 and TRBJ2-1, with 11 bases that match TRBD2. J lost 4 bases, V lost 4 bases, and 9 bases had no gene match. The CDR3 spans 17 residues. CDR1 and CDR2 (germline): LGHNA, YSLEER. The CDR3 DNA is TGCGCCAGCAGCCCGCGACCGGGACTAGCGGATTACAATGAGCAGTTCTTC. This translates into CASSPRPGLADYNEQFF.

This clone has a handful of counts. The gene calls are TRBV5-1 and TRBJ2-2, with D tentatively TRBD1 (6 bases). The CDR3 length is 16 residues. CDR1 and CDR2 from the germline V gene are SGHRS and YFSETQ. Trimming removed 0 bases from V and 3 bases from J, with 12 bases in between. CDR3 residues: CASSLGTERDTGELFF. The CDR3 DNA reads as TGCGCCAGCAGCTTGGGGACAGAGAGGGACACCGGGGAGCTGTTTTTT.

The chain couples TRBV6-5 to TRBJ1-1; maybe TRBD1 (6 bases). Between the trimmed V and J ends, which lost 0 bases and 0 bases, there was a span of 11 bases. The CDR3 contains 16 residues. CDR1 MNHEY and CDR2 SVGAGI come from the germline V gene. CDR3 in amino acids: CASSYSVEGVNTEAFF. The CDR3 coding sequence is TGTGCCAGCAGTTACTCGGTAGAGGGGGTGAACACTGAAGCTTTCTTT.

DNA of the CDR3: TGTGCCAGCAGCCCGGGATCTGAAGCTTTCTTT. Translated: CASSPGSEAFF. This chain uses TRBV7-2 with TRBJ1-1, with unresolved D. Deletions cut 5 bases from V and 6 bases from J, with 7 bases between. The CDR3 extends over 11 amino acids. The V gene's germline CDR1 is SGHTA and CDR2 FQGNSA.

The V call is TRBV13, the J call TRBJ2-7; no clear D gene. Trimming left V 0 bases short and J 6 bases short, with 9 bases between. CDR1 is PRHDT, CDR2 FYEKMQ, per germline (reference sequence). CDR3 size: 13 residues. The CDR3 DNA follows: TGTGCCAGCAGCTTAGGGGGCTCCCTCGAGCAGTACTTC. Protein sequence: CASSLGGSLEQYF.

V gene TRBV30 combines with J gene TRBJ2-3; unclear D gene. CDR3 length: 13 amino acids. Per germline, CDR1 GTSNPN and CDR2 SVGIG (reference sequence). V shed 3 bases and J shed 3 bases, with 10 bases lying between them. The chain's CDR3 is CAWRVRYTDTQYF. As DNA, the CDR3 is TGTGCCTGGAGAGTGCGATATACAGATACGCAGTATTTT.

The chain combines TRBV19 with TRBJ1-5; D is unclear. From germline, CDR1 is LNHDA and CDR2 SQIVND (reference sequence). This CDR3 spans 16 amino acids. Trimming stripped 1 base from V and 4 bases from J, with 14 bases between. The chain's CDR3 is CASSIGRRVGNQPQHF. DNA for the CDR3: TGTGCCAGTAGTATAGGGAGGAGGGTGGGGAATCAGCCCCAGCATTTT.

The chain links TRBV14 to TRBJ2-2, with 7 bases that match TRBD1. The length of the CDR3 is 17 residues. Trimming took 0 bases from V and 4 from J; bases not matched to a gene: 8. CDR1 is SGHDN, CDR2 FVKESK, per germline. CDR3 residues: CASSQELGDRSTGELFF. In nucleotides, the CDR3 is TGTGCCAGCAGCCAAGAGTTAGGGGACAGATCCACCGGGGAGCTGTTTTTT.

CDR3 sequence reads: CASSTGLAGAYEQYF. As DNA, the CDR3 is TGTGCCAGTAGTACCGGACTAGCGGGAGCATACGAGCAGTACTTC. The gene calls are TRBV19 and TRBJ2-7; 13 bases are shared with TRBD2. J gave up 4 bases and V 4 bases, and 4 bases lay outside the gene matches. Germline lookup yields CDR1 LNHDA and CDR2 SQIVND (reference sequence). The length of the CDR3 is 15 residues.

This clone has just a few counts. This chain joins TRBV19 and TRBJ2-2; D is possibly TRBD1 (6 bases). The V and J ends lost 4 bases and 5 bases respectively, with 14 bases between them. CDR1 and CDR2 (germline): LNHDA, SQIVND (reference sequence). This CDR3 comprises 15 residues. The CDR3 is CASSKETGKTGELFF. The CDR3, as DNA: TGTGCCAGTAGTAAGGAGACAGGAAAAACCGGGGAGCTGTTTTTT.

This chain connects TRBV7-6 to TRBJ2-3; 7 bases are a match to TRBD1. The V and J ends lost 2 bases and 1 base, in that order; junction bases with no gene match: 6. The CDR3 is 16 amino acids. The germline CDR1 and CDR2 sequences are SGHVS and FNYEAQ. The CDR3 spells CASSLKSQGRTDTQYF. The CDR3 DNA sequence: TGTGCCAGCAGCTTAAAGTCACAGGGGCGCACAGATACGCAGTATTTT.